This TCR beta chain came from a study of T cell responses to AZD1222 COVID-19 vaccine. The assay was immunoSEQ multiplex PCR, and TCRdb's table has in-frame clones only and misses some. The repertoire consists of 150,000 to 200,000 clones, with less than 95% occurring once and the leading ten covering approximately 0.6%. Study outcomes and limitations: Clonal diversity was possibly underestimated, and the donors were mostly white British, with more females. Repertoire sampling happened only post peak T cell response.

Regarding this clone: Its cognate antigen is unknown.

The TCR was taken from an adult in good health. This specimen was peripheral blood, taken on day 0 of AZD1222 vaccination.

CDR3 sequence: CASSRMRGDEQFF. The CDR3 DNA reads TGTGCCAGCAGTAGGATGAGGGGGGATGAGCAGTTCTTC. V is TRBV6-5 and J is TRBJ2-1; the D call may be TRBD1 or TRBD2 (6 bases each). The CDR3 extends over 13 amino acids. Germline V gives CDR1 MNHEY, CDR2 SVGAGI. Trimming stripped 5 bases from V and 8 bases from J, with 13 bases between.